One and the same sample provided the 16 T cell receptor beta chains below, sequenced in a study of cytomegalovirus exposure and HLA in healthy donors. Primers included in the PCR were 60 Vbeta and 13 Jbeta primers. The protocol was immunoSEQ multiplex PCR, while the TCRdb copy is restricted to in-frame clones and leaves out a portion. The sample has 120,000 to 150,000 clones; about three quarters are singletons. The sequenced material came from PBMCs. The receptors stem from a man aged 18-30 years in good health and CMV-seronegative.

The V gene is TRBV5-1, the J gene TRBJ2-7, with 9 bases lining up with TRBD2. Germline V CDR1 and CDR2: SGHRS, YFSETQ. The CDR3 runs to 16 residues. Trimming at V came to 4 bases and at J to 4 bases, leaving 12 bases not matched to a gene. CDR3 coding DNA: TGCGCCAGCAGCCTCTATAGGACTAGCGCCAGATACGAGCAGTACTTC. Residues: CASSLYRTSARYEQYF. Using reference TRBV5-1 and TRBJ2-7 for the parts outside the CDR3, the full variable domain is KAGVTQTPRYLIKTRGQQVTLSCSPISGHRSVSWYQQTPGQGLQFLFEYFSETQRNKGNFPGRFSGRQFSNSRSEMNVSTLELGDSALYLCASSLYRTSARYEQYFGPGTRLTVT.

The genes are TRBV6-1 and TRBJ1-4, with D possibly being TRBD1 (6 bases). CDR1 MNHNS and CDR2 SASEGT come from the germline V gene. The CDR3 has 18 residues. V shed 1 base and J shed 8 bases, with 23 bases lying between them. Here the CDR3 DNA reads TGTGCCAGCAGTGAAGGGAGGCCTGGAGGGGGGGACGGGGAAAAACTGTTTTTT. It is translated as CASSEGRPGGGDGEKLFF.

CDR3 sequence (DNA): TGTGCCAGTAGTCCAAGCGGGGGGAACACTGAAGCTTTCTTT. This sequence encodes CASSPSGGNTEAFF. The chain links TRBV19 to TRBJ1-1; D is perhaps TRBD1 (5 bases). This CDR3 region has 14 residues. Looked up from germline, CDR1 is LNHDA and CDR2 is SQIVND (reference sequence). V lost 5 bases and J 1 base, leaving 11 bases between the germline ends. Supplemented by reference TRBV19 and TRBJ1-1, the full variable domain reads DGGITQSPKYLFRKEGQNVTLSCEQNLNHDAMYWYRQDPGQGLRLIYYSQIVNDFQKGDIAEGYSVSREKKESFPLTVTSAQKNPTAFYLCASSPSGGNTEAFFGQGTRLTVV.

This clone has just a few counts. V is TRBV27 and J is TRBJ2-4, with 8 nucleotides matching TRBD1. The V gene's germline CDR1 is MNHEY and CDR2 SMNVEV (reference sequence). The V gene end was trimmed by 2 bases and the J gene end by 6 bases; junction bases not matched to a gene: 0. This CDR3 is 13 amino acids long. The CDR3 DNA reads as TGTGCCAGCAGTTTAGACAGGGGAAACATTCAGTACTTC. Translation gives CASSLDRGNIQYF.

V and J are TRBV19 and TRBJ2-1; 11 nucleotides agree with TRBD1. This CDR3 has 15 residues. The V gene's germline CDR1 is LNHDA and CDR2 SQIVND (reference sequence). The V gene end was trimmed by 4 bases and the J gene end by 8 bases; junction bases not matched to a gene: 7. As DNA, the CDR3 is TGTGCCAGTAGTAACCGGGACAGGGGGTTGTATGAGCAGTTCTTC. It translates to CASSNRDRGLYEQFF.

The rearrangement links TRBV4-1 to TRBJ2-1; 12 bases fit TRBD2. V lost 4 bases and J lost 4; bases outside the gene matches: 2. Germline V gene data show CDR1 as MGHRA and CDR2 as YSYEKL. The CDR3 is 15 residues long. The CDR3 sequence: CASSRLAGGYNEQFF. CDR3 in DNA: TGCGCCAGCAGCCGCCTAGCGGGAGGGTACAATGAGCAGTTCTTC.

This chain uses TRBV5-4 with TRBJ2-2; tentatively, D is TRBD1 (6 bases). The V end was cut by 2 bases, the J end by 1 base, with 6 bases between. CDR1 and CDR2 (germline): SGHNT, YYREEE (reference sequence). CDR3 length equals 14 residues. CDR3 loop: CASSFRGNTGELFF. The DNA for the CDR3 is TGTGCCAGCAGCTTCAGGGGGAACACCGGGGAGCTGTTTTTT.

This clone was counted only a few times. This sequence joins TRBV6-4 and TRBJ2-1, with 8 positions matching TRBD2. Trimming cost V 0 bases and J 9 bases; bases outside gene matches: 10. The CDR3 spans 16 residues. The germline V gene encodes CDR1 MRHNA and CDR2 SNTAGT. CDR3 DNA: TGTGCCAGCAGTGACTCTAGAAGGCGGGAGGTTCCTGAGCAGTTCTTC. The encoded protein is CASSDSRRREVPEQFF.

CDR3 protein: CASSDTGTNYNEQFF. The CDR3 region has the DNA TGTGCCAGCAGTGACACAGGGACGAACTACAATGAGCAGTTCTTC. The V gene is TRBV2, the J gene TRBJ2-1, with a weak D call TRBD1 (6 bases). V lost 3 bases and J 3 bases, leaving 12 bases between the germline ends. Germline V gives CDR1 SNHLY, CDR2 FYNNEI. The CDR3 extends over 15 amino acids.

The V gene is TRBV6-5, the J gene TRBJ1-1; D might be TRBD1 (5 bases). This CDR3 is built from 13 residues. Trimming shortened V by 2 bases and J by 10 bases, and 14 bases separated the two germline ends. The V gene's germline CDR1 is MNHEY and CDR2 SVGAGI. The CDR3 here is CASSYQGWRGAFF. In nucleotides, the CDR3 is TGTGCCAGCAGTTACCAGGGATGGCGGGGAGCTTTCTTT.

V usage is TRBV6-5 and J usage is TRBJ1-6; D is ambiguous. The ends were cut back, 0 bases at V and 6 bases at J, with 9 bases in the middle. The CDR3 runs 15 residues. Looked up from germline, CDR1 is MNHEY and CDR2 is SVGAGI. CDR3 loop: CASSYSSSSNSPLHF. In nucleotides, the CDR3 is TGTGCCAGCAGTTACTCGAGTTCTAGTAATTCACCCCTCCACTTT.

The rearrangement uses TRBV27 and TRBJ1-1; no clear D. Trimming pared 3 bases from V and 4 bases from J, leaving 9 bases between. Looked up from germline, CDR1 is MNHEY and CDR2 is SMNVEV (reference sequence). The CDR3 spans 13 residues. CDR3 amino acids: CASSFGERTEAFF. CDR3 coding DNA: TGTGCCAGCAGTTTCGGGGAACGCACTGAAGCTTTCTTT.

This chain links TRBV4-1 with TRBJ1-1, with TRBD1 matching 7 bases. The junction had 3 bases not matched to a gene; V was cut back by 1 base and J by 1 base. Per germline, CDR1 MGHRA and CDR2 YSYEKL. CDR3 size: 15 residues. The CDR3 sequence: CASSQGGQTNTEAFF. For the CDR3, the DNA is TGCGCCAGCAGCCAAGGGGGACAGACGAACACTGAAGCTTTCTTT.

V is TRBV5-1 and J is TRBJ1-4; 7 nucleotides agree with TRBD1. This CDR3 has 14 amino acids. The germline gives CDR1 SGHRS, CDR2 YFSETQ. J lost 4 bases, V lost 0 bases, and 0 bases had no gene match. In DNA, the CDR3 is TGCGCCAGCAGCTTGGGACAGGGTAATGAAAAACTGTTTTTT. It translates to CASSLGQGNEKLFF.

The V gene is TRBV27, the J gene TRBJ2-7; maybe TRBD2 (5 bases). Trimming left V 3 bases short and J 5 bases short, with 8 bases between. The germline V gene encodes CDR1 MNHEY and CDR2 SMNVEV (reference sequence). The CDR3 has 12 amino acids. CDR3 region: CASSLSGNEQYF. DNA of the CDR3: TGTGCCAGCAGTTTGTCGGGGAACGAGCAGTACTTC.

This clone was observed once. Since the CDR3 does not end with the conserved phenylalanine or tryptophan, this likely comes from a read error. The CDR3 sequence: CASSPSGGLGNTEAFS. CDR3 coding DNA: TGTGCCAGCAGCCCTTCGGGAGGGCTGGGGAACACTGAAGCTTTCTCT. The chain joins TRBV5-4 to TRBJ1-1; D not resolved. The germline V and J ends were trimmed by 4 bases and 1 base, with 17 bases remaining between them. The CDR3 length is 16 residues. Per the germline V gene, CDR1 is SGHNT and CDR2 is YYREEE (reference sequence).